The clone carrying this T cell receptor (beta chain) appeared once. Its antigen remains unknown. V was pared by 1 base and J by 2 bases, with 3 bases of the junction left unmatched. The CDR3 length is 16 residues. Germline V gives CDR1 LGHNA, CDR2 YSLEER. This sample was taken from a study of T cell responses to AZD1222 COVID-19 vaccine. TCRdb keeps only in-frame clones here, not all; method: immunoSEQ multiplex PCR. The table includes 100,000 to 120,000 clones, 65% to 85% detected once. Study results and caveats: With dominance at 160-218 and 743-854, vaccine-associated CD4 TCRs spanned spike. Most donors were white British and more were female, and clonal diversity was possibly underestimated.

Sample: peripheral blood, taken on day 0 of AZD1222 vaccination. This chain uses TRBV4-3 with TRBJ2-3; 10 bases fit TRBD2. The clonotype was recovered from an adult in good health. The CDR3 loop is CASSQGGLAYTDTQYF. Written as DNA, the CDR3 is TGCGCCAGCAGCCAAGGGGGACTAGCGTACACAGATACGCAGTATTTT.